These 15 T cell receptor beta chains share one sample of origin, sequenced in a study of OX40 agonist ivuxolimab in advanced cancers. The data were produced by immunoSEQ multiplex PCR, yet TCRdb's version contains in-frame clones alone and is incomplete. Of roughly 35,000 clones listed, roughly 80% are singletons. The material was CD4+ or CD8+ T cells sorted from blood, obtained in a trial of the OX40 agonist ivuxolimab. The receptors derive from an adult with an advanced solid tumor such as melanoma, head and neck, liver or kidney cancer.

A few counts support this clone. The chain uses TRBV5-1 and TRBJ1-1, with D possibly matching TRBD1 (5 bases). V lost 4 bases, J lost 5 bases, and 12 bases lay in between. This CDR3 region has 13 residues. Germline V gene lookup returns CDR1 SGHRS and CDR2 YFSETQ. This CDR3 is CASSAPPGTEAFF. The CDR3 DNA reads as TGCGCCAGCAGCGCCCCCCCAGGGACTGAAGCTTTCTTT.

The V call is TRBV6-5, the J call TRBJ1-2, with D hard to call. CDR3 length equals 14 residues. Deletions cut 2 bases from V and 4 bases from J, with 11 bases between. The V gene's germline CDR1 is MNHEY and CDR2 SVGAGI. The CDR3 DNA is TGTGCCAGCAGTTACCAGCCGGATCTCTATGGCTACACCTTC. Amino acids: CASSYQPDLYGYTF.

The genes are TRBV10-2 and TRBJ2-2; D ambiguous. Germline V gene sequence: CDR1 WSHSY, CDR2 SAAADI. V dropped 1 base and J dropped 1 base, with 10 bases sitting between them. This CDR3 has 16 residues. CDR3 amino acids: CASSELFSGNTGELFF. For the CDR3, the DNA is TGCGCCAGCAGTGAGTTGTTTTCAGGGAACACCGGGGAGCTGTTTTTT.

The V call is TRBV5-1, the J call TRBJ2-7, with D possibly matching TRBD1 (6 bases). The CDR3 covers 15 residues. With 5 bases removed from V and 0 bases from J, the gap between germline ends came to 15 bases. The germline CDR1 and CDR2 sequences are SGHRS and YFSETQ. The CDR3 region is CASSFGQTRSYEQYF. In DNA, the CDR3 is TGCGCCAGCAGTTTCGGACAGACCCGCTCCTACGAGCAGTACTTC.

Here the CDR3 DNA reads TGTGCCAGCAGCACGGGACAGGGCGGGGACTATGGCTACACCTTC. As protein: CASSTGQGGDYGYTF. The chain has TRBV9 and TRBJ1-2, with 9 bases matching TRBD1. The V gene end was trimmed by 4 bases and the J gene end by 3 bases; junction bases not matched to a gene: 7. This CDR3 region has 15 residues. CDR1 SGDLS and CDR2 YYNGEE come from the germline V gene.

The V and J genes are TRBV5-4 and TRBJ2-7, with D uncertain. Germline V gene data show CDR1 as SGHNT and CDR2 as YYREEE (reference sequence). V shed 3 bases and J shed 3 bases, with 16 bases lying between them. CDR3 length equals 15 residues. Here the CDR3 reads CASSSVYRPSYEQYF. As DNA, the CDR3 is TGTGCCAGCAGCTCCGTATATCGGCCGAGCTACGAGCAGTACTTC. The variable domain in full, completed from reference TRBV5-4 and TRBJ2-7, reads ETGVTQSPTHLIKTRGQQVTLRCSSQSGHNTVSWYQQALGQGPQFIFQYYREEENGRGNFPPRFSGLQFPNYSSELNVNALELDDSALYLCASSSVYRPSYEQYFGPGTRLTVT.

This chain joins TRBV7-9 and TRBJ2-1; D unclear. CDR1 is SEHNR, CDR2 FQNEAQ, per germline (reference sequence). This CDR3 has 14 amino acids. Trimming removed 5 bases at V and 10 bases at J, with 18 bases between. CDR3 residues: CASSPRTPQEEQFF. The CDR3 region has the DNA TGTGCCAGCAGCCCTCGGACCCCCCAGGAAGAGCAGTTCTTC. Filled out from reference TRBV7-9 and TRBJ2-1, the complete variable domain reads DTGVSQNPRHKITKRGQNVTFRCDPISEHNRLYWYRQTLGQGPEFLTYFQNEAQLEKSRLLSDRFSAERPKGSFSTLEIQRTEQGDSAMYLCASSPRTPQEEQFFGPGTRLTVL.

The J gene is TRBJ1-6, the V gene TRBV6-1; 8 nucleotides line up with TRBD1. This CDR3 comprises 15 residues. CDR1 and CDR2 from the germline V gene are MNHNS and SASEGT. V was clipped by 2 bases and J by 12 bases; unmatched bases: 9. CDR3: CASSERAGGDLPLHF. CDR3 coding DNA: TGTGCCAGCAGTGAACGGGCAGGGGGCGACTTACCCCTCCACTTT.

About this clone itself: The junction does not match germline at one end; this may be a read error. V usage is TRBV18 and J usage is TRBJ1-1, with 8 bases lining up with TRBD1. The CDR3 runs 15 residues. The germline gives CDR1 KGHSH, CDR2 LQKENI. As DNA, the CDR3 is TGTGCCAGCTTACCACAGGGGGGCATGAACACTGAAGCTTTCTTT. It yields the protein CASLPQGGMNTEAFF.

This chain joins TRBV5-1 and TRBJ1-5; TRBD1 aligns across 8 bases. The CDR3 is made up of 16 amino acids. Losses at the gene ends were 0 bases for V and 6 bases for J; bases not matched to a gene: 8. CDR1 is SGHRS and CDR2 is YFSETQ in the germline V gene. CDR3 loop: CASSLEGRQGTQPQHF. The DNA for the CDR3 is TGCGCCAGCAGCTTGGAGGGGAGACAGGGGACTCAGCCCCAGCATTTT.

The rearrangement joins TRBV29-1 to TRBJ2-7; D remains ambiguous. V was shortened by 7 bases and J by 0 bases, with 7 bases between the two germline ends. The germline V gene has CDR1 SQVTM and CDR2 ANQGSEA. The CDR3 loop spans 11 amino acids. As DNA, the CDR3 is TGCAGCGGATTTAACTCCTACGAGCAGTACTTC. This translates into CSGFNSYEQYF.

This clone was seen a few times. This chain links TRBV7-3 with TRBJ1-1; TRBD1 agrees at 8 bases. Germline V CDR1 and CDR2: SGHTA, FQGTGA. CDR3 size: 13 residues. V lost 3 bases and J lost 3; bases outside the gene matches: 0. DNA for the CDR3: TGTGCCAGCAGCTTGGACAGGGACACTGAAGCTTTCTTT. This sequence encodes CASSLDRDTEAFF.

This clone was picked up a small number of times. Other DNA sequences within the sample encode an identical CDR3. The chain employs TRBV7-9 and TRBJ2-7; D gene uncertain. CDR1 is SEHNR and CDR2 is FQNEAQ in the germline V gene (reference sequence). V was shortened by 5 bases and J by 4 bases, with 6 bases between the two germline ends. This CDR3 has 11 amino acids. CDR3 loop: CASSPEYEQYF. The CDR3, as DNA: TGTGCCAGCAGCCCTGAGTACGAGCAGTACTTC. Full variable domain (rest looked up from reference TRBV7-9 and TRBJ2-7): DTGVSQNPRHKITKRGQNVTFRCDPISEHNRLYWYRQTLGQGPEFLTYFQNEAQLEKSRLLSDRFSAERPKGSFSTLEIQRTEQGDSAMYLCASSPEYEQYFGPGTRLTVT.

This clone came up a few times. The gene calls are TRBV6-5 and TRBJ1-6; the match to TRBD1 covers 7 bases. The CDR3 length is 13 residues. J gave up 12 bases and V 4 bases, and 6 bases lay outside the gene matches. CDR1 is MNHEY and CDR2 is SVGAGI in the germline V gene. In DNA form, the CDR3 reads TGTGCCAGCAGTTTCGGGGACAGAGTACCCCTCCACTTT. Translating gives CASSFGDRVPLHF.

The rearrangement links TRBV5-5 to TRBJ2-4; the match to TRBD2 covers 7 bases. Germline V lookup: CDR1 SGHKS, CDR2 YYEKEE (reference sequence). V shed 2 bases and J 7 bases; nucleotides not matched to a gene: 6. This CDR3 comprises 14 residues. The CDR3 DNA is TGTGCCAGCAGCTTCGGGCGGGGGAGGAACATTCAGTACTTC. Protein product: CASSFGRGRNIQYF.